The entry that follows covers one T cell receptor (beta chain) sequence. It was RNA transcripts that yielded the amplified TCR beta CDR3 regions. The HTBI primer set drove a first-round RT-PCR of the TCR CDR3. TCRdb re-called the multiplex PCR reads with MiXCR, one entry per CDR3 protein. This sample has hundreds of thousands of distinct CDR3 sequences, with roughly 46% found just once. The source of the sample is a study of T cells in Graves' hyperthyroidism and ophthalmopathy. This CDR3 has 17 residues. Germline CDR1 and CDR2: SGHVS and FQNEAQ. V was cut by 6 bases and J by 6 bases, with 23 bases left in between.

V usage is TRBV7-8 and J usage is TRBJ2-2, with D possibly matching TRBD2 (6 bases). Sequences were obtained from peripheral blood or thyroid tissue (not recorded which). This sequence was found in an adult man with Graves' disease, either hyperthyroidism or ophthalmopathy (not recorded which). CDR3 amino acids: CASSSGVKIGGPGELFF. Here the CDR3 DNA reads TGTGCCAGCAGTTCGGGGGTGAAGATCGGAGGGCCCGGGGAGCTGTTTTTT.